This T cell receptor (beta chain) is from a study of preoperative IRX-2 immunotherapy in early breast cancer. The treatment is: preoperative locoregional IRX-2 cytokine immunotherapy. Patients received preoperative, locoregional IRX-2 cytokine immunotherapy in a phase Ib study. This table comes from immunoSEQ multiplex PCR, and its TCRdb copy is limited to in-frame clones, with some not included. Of fewer than 25,000 clones listed, about 90% are singletons. The sequenced sample was tumor tissue, obtained after IRX-2 immunotherapy. The source of this sequence is a human donor with breast cancer.

The CDR3 DNA reads as TGTGCCAGCTCACCAACTAGCGGGGGGGGCACAGATACGCAGTATTTT. It codes for CASSPTSGGGTDTQYF. The rearrangement uses TRBV18 and TRBJ2-3, with 13 bases matching TRBD2. This CDR3 has 16 amino acids. Germline V gene sequence: CDR1 KGHSH, CDR2 LQKENI. V was clipped by 2 bases and J by 1 base; unmatched bases: 0.